This T cell receptor beta chain was identified in a study of control samples from healthy donors and cancer patients. Only in-frame clones appear in the TCRdb table, and some are missing; sequencing was by immunoSEQ multiplex PCR. The sample includes 120,000 or so clones, 80% to 95% seen only once; the top ten take about 2.6%. The germline V and J ends were trimmed by 4 bases and 5 bases, with 12 bases remaining between them. Looked up from germline, CDR1 is SGHRS and CDR2 is YFSETQ. The CDR3 is 13 amino acids. This chain joins TRBV5-1 and TRBJ1-1; D gene ambiguous. Sequenced input: blood. The sequence came from a man aged 18 to 30 in good health. The CDR3 DNA reads TGCGCCAGCAGCGAACCGAGTGGGACTGAAGCTTTCTTT. It is translated as CASSEPSGTEAFF.